This T cell receptor (beta chain) was found in a study of T cell responses to AZD1222 COVID-19 vaccine. Findings and caveats of the study: Spike was spanned by vaccine-associated CD4 TCRs, which were dominant at 160-218 and 743-854. White British ancestry dominated among donors, who included more females, and clonal diversity was possibly underestimated.

The CDR3 totals 12 residues. Germline CDR1 reads MNHEY; CDR2 reads SVGEGT. Between the trimmed V and J ends, which lost 6 bases and 5 bases, there was a span of 9 bases. In the case of this clone: What it binds is unknown.

The data were produced by immunoSEQ multiplex PCR, yet TCRdb's version contains in-frame clones alone and is incomplete. The repertoire holds tens of thousands of clones, with around nine tenths as singletons. Second doses that came at about 4 or about 12 weeks were put together. Here the sequenced sample was peripheral blood, taken 28 days after the second AZD1222 dose. V is TRBV6-2 or TRBV6-3 and J is TRBJ2-3; the D gene is possibly TRBD2 (6 bases). This receptor was taken from an adult who received the AZD1222 COVID-19 vaccine. CDR3 DNA sequence: TGTGCCAGCAGCCTCGGGGGAGATACGCAGTATTTT. It yields the protein CASSLGGDTQYF.